The 2 T cell receptor beta chains below all came from one sample that was sequenced in a study of blood T cell repertoires in COVID-19. The assay was immunoSEQ multiplex PCR, and TCRdb's table has in-frame clones only and misses some. The table shows over 90,000 clones, with under 90% occurring only once. The specimen was peripheral blood. The receptors shown here come from a human donor in a cohort sampled during active or convalescent COVID-19.

This chain connects TRBV19 to TRBJ1-4; TRBD1 might be the D (6 bases). The CDR3 covers 15 residues. Per the germline V gene, CDR1 is LNHDA and CDR2 is SQIVND (reference sequence). Trimming pared 5 bases from V and 8 bases from J, leaving 18 bases between. CDR3 in DNA: TGTGCCAGTAGTCCCCGAAGGGGGGGTGGAGAAAAACTGTTTTTT. It translates to CASSPRRGGGEKLFF.

V and J are TRBV15 and TRBJ1-2, with D unresolved. The CDR3 has 14 residues. CDR1 is LNHNV, CDR2 YYDKDF, per germline (reference sequence). V was cut by 0 bases and J by 5 bases, with 10 bases left in between. The CDR3 is CATSRDPGGYGYTF. CDR3 DNA: TGTGCCACCAGCAGAGATCCGGGAGGATATGGCTACACCTTC. Full variable domain (missing parts from reference TRBV15 and TRBJ1-2): DAMVIQNPRYQVTQFGKPVTLSCSQTLNHNVMYWYQQKSSQAPKLLFHYYDKDFNNEADTPDNFQSRRPNTSFCFLDIRSPGLGDTAMYLCATSRDPGGYGYTFGSGTRLTVV.